These T cell receptor beta chains were read from a single sample in a study of shared clonotypes between healthy human individuals. Only in-frame clones appear in the TCRdb table, and some are missing; sequencing was by immunoSEQ multiplex PCR. The profile shows about 650,000 clones, less than 97% of them singletons. Sequencing used naive CD8+ T cells sorted from blood. The receptors come from a woman aged 30 to 39 in good health. CDR3s include the opening cysteine and the closing phenylalanine or tryptophan. A D gene is named only where the DNA matches it firmly. Some rows have no size entry. The others give once, few or many, or a class for an expanded clone.

clone_size: -
d_call: -
v_call: TRBV11-2
j_call: TRBJ2-1
cdr3_aa: CASSLDTGGEQFF
cdr3_nt: TGTGCCAGCAGCTTAGATACCGGCGGGGAGCAGTTCTTC

clone_size: once
d_call: -
v_call: TRBV20-1
j_call: TRBJ2-1
cdr3_aa: CSARTGRQFF
cdr3_nt: TGCAGTGCTAGAACGGGCAGGCAGTTCTTC

clone_size: -
d_call: TRBD1
v_call: TRBV27
j_call: TRBJ2-1
cdr3_aa: CASGAQDRGFNEQFF
cdr3_nt: TGTGCCAGCGGCGCCCAGGACAGGGGGTTTAATGAGCAGTTCTTC

clone_size: -
d_call: TRBD1
v_call: TRBV5-6
j_call: TRBJ2-7
cdr3_aa: CASSAWDSEQYF
cdr3_nt: TGTGCCAGCAGCGCCTGGGACAGCGAGCAGTACTTC

clone_size: -
d_call: TRBD1
v_call: TRBV15
j_call: TRBJ2-1
cdr3_aa: CATSKDLQGAKNEQFF
cdr3_nt: TGTGCCACCAGCAAAGACCTTCAGGGGGCCAAAAATGAGCAGTTCTTC

clone_size: -
d_call: -
v_call: TRBV28
j_call: TRBJ2-1
cdr3_aa: CATLPQGIGHEQFF
cdr3_nt: TGTGCCACCCTACCGCAGGGCATCGGGCATGAGCAGTTCTTC

clone_size: once
d_call: TRBD2
v_call: TRBV5-6
j_call: TRBJ2-7
cdr3_aa: CASSLSGLAGVSYEQYF
cdr3_nt: TGTGCCAGCAGCTTAAGCGGACTAGCGGGAGTATCCTACGAGCAGTACTTC

clone_size: -
d_call: -
v_call: TRBV7-9
j_call: TRBJ2-3
cdr3_aa: CASSPTGGTDTQYF
cdr3_nt: TGTGCCAGCAGCCCAACGGGGGGCACAGATACGCAGTATTTT

clone_size: -
d_call: -
v_call: TRBV28
j_call: TRBJ1-4
cdr3_aa: CASSLYPDVDLNEKLFF
cdr3_nt: TGTGCCAGCAGTTTATATCCTGACGTCGATCTTAATGAAAAACTGTTTTTT

clone_size: -
d_call: -
v_call: TRBV2
j_call: TRBJ2-7
cdr3_aa: CASSTSAKSPSREQYF
cdr3_nt: -

clone_size: -
d_call: -
v_call: TRBV11-2
j_call: TRBJ2-7
cdr3_aa: CASSFGESGSSSYEQYF
cdr3_nt: TGTGCCAGCAGCTTCGGTGAGTCGGGGTCCTCCTCCTACGAGCAGTACTTC

clone_size: few
d_call: -
v_call: TRBV30
j_call: TRBJ1-1
cdr3_aa: CAWSAGGGGEAFF
cdr3_nt: TGTGCCTGGAGTGCCGGAGGGGGAGGTGAAGCTTTCTTT

clone_size: -
d_call: -
v_call: TRBV29-1
j_call: TRBJ2-2
cdr3_aa: CSVVGSGELFF
cdr3_nt: TGCAGCGTTGTCGGCAGCGGGGAGCTGTTTTTT

clone_size: -
d_call: -
v_call: TRBV7-8
j_call: TRBJ2-6
cdr3_aa: CASSLALGANVLTF
cdr3_nt: TGTGCCAGCAGCTTAGCGCTAGGGGCCAACGTCCTGACTTTC

clone_size: -
d_call: -
v_call: TRBV4-1
j_call: TRBJ2-2
cdr3_aa: CASSHPGGLSTGELFF
cdr3_nt: TGCGCCAGCAGCCACCCAGGGGGGCTAAGCACCGGGGAGCTGTTTTTT

clone_size: -
d_call: -
v_call: TRBV6-1
j_call: TRBJ1-1
cdr3_aa: CASCVRMNTEAFF
cdr3_nt: TGTGCCAGTTGCGTCAGAATGAACACTGAAGCTTTCTTT

clone_size: -
d_call: TRBD1
v_call: TRBV15
j_call: TRBJ2-2
cdr3_aa: CATSRESPTGAETGELFF
cdr3_nt: TGTGCCACCAGCAGAGAATCCCCCACAGGGGCCGAGACCGGGGAGCTGTTTTTT

clone_size: -
d_call: TRBD1
v_call: TRBV29-1
j_call: TRBJ2-7
cdr3_aa: CSAWTGDNEQYF
cdr3_nt: TGCAGCGCCTGGACAGGGGACAACGAGCAGTACTTC

clone_size: -
d_call: TRBD2
v_call: TRBV4-1
j_call: TRBJ2-1
cdr3_aa: CASSQRTSGHEQFF
cdr3_nt: TGCGCCAGCAGCCAGAGGACTAGCGGCCATGAGCAGTTCTTC

clone_size: -
d_call: -
v_call: TRBV19
j_call: TRBJ2-7
cdr3_aa: CASTQGSSYEQYF
cdr3_nt: TGTGCCAGTACACAGGGATCCTCCTACGAGCAGTACTTC

clone_size: once
d_call: -
v_call: TRBV27
j_call: TRBJ1-5
cdr3_aa: CASSLRGSNQPQHF
cdr3_nt: TGTGCCAGCAGTTTAAGGGGTAGCAATCAGCCCCAGCATTTT

clone_size: -
d_call: TRBD1
v_call: TRBV27
j_call: TRBJ2-5
cdr3_aa: CASSPTGGGETQYF
cdr3_nt: TGTGCCAGCAGTCCTACAGGGGGTGGGGAGACCCAGTACTTC

clone_size: -
d_call: -
v_call: TRBV27
j_call: TRBJ1-2
cdr3_aa: CASSTRMNYGYTF
cdr3_nt: TGTGCCAGCAGTACCCGGATGAACTATGGCTACACCTTC

clone_size: -
d_call: -
v_call: TRBV6-1
j_call: TRBJ1-1
cdr3_aa: CASTEGWGAGAEAFF
cdr3_nt: TGTGCCAGCACCGAAGGTTGGGGGGCCGGGGCTGAAGCTTTCTTT

clone_size: -
d_call: -
v_call: TRBV5-1
j_call: TRBJ2-7
cdr3_aa: CASSLRGVAAGSYEQYF
cdr3_nt: TGCGCCAGCAGCTTAAGGGGGGTGGCGGCTGGCTCCTACGAGCAGTACTTC

clone_size: -
d_call: -
v_call: TRBV11-2
j_call: TRBJ2-7
cdr3_aa: CASSPSGGPREQYF
cdr3_nt: TGTGCCAGCAGCCCGTCCGGAGGGCCGCGGGAGCAGTACTTC

clone_size: -
d_call: -
v_call: TRBV7-3
j_call: TRBJ2-1
cdr3_aa: CASSLLSRNNEQFF
cdr3_nt: TGTGCCAGCAGCTTATTGTCAAGAAACAATGAGCAGTTCTTC

clone_size: -
d_call: TRBD1
v_call: TRBV7-7
j_call: TRBJ2-1
cdr3_aa: CASSFGDRAYNEQFF
cdr3_nt: TGTGCCAGCAGCTTTGGGGACAGGGCATACAATGAGCAGTTCTTC

clone_size: -
d_call: -
v_call: TRBV29-1
j_call: TRBJ2-7
cdr3_aa: CSVEEQKNDRTISYEQYF
cdr3_nt: TGCAGCGTTGAAGAACAAAAAAACGACAGAACTATTTCCTACGAGCAGTACTTC

clone_size: once
d_call: -
v_call: TRBV5-1
j_call: TRBJ1-1
cdr3_aa: CASSLRQGMNTEAFF
cdr3_nt: TGCGCCAGCAGCTTGAGGCAGGGAATGAACACTGAAGCTTTCTTT

clone_size: -
d_call: TRBD1
v_call: TRBV7-8
j_call: TRBJ1-1
cdr3_aa: CASSGQGHTEAFF
cdr3_nt: TGTGCCAGCAGTGGACAGGGGCACACTGAAGCTTTCTTT

clone_size: -
d_call: -
v_call: TRBV11-3
j_call: TRBJ2-5
cdr3_aa: CASSLSYAETQYF
cdr3_nt: TGTGCCAGCAGCTTATCATATGCGGAGACCCAGTACTTC

clone_size: -
d_call: TRBD1
v_call: TRBV5-4
j_call: TRBJ1-6
cdr3_aa: CASSPTGDGSPLHF
cdr3_nt: TGTGCCAGCAGCCCTACAGGGGATGGGTCACCCCTCCACTTT

clone_size: -
d_call: -
v_call: TRBV14
j_call: TRBJ2-7
cdr3_aa: CASSQEITGSYEQYF
cdr3_nt: TGTGCCAGCAGCCAAGAAATCACAGGGAGCTACGAGCAGTACTTC